These T cell receptor beta chains were read from a single sample in a study of circulating CD8 cells and anti-PD-1 response in melanoma. In TCRdb, the reads were re-called with MiXCR into one record per CDR3 protein. The table includes about 450 distinct CDR3 sequences, 10% detected once. The specimen comprised CD8+ T cells from PBMCs, sampled at baseline or after one month of anti-PD-1 therapy (not recorded which). These receptors came from a human donor with melanoma. CDR3s include the opening cysteine and the closing phenylalanine or tryptophan. The D gene is left open where the match is weak. Not all rows give a size; the values are once, few, many and, for expanded clones, a class.

V	size	D	J	CDR3	DNA
TRBV25-1	NA	NA	TRBJ2-1	CASSDRRHNEQFF	TGTGCCAGCAGTGATCGCCGGCACAATGAGCAGTTCTTC
TRBV28	NA	NA	TRBJ2-1	CASSLGQRFF	TGTGCCAGCAGTTTAGGTCAGCGGTTCTTT
TRBV19	medium-sized	NA	TRBJ2-7	CASSMGGPYEQYF	TGTGCCAGTAGTATGGGGGGGCCGTACGAGCAGTACTTC
TRBV20-1	medium-sized	NA	TRBJ2-1	CSASGGNEQFF	TGCAGTGCCTCCGGGGGCAATGAGCAGTTCTTC
TRBV27	large	TRBD1	TRBJ2-7	CASRGGTGASYEQYF	TGTGCCAGCAGAGGTGGGACAGGGGCTTCCTACGAGCAGTACTTC
TRBV25-1	large	NA	TRBJ2-7	CASSEPGQGYEQYF	TGTGCCAGCAGTGAGCCGGGGCAGGGATACGAGCAGTACTTC
TRBV27	large	NA	TRBJ2-4	CASTKVKDIQYF	TGTGCCAGCACCAAGGTCAAGGACATTCAGTACTTC
TRBV19	medium-sized	NA	TRBJ1-1	CASSIGLPNTEAFF	TGTGCCAGTAGTATAGGCCTTCCGAACACTGAAGCTTTCTTT
TRBV14	large	NA	TRBJ1-1	CASSQGEDREVLIEAFF	TGTGCCAGCAGCCAAGGAGAGGACAGAGAGGTTCTAATAGAAGCTTTCTTT
TRBV5-4	medium-sized	TRBD2	TRBJ2-3	CASAGAGGPNTQYF	TGTGCCAGTGCCGGAGCGGGGGGGCCAAATACGCAGTATTTT
TRBV20-1	large	NA	TRBJ2-7	CSARGLFGQGGSSYEQYF	TGCAGTGCTAGGGGGCTGTTTGGCCAAGGGGGAAGCTCCTACGAGCAGTACTTC
TRBV12-3/TRBV12-4	medium-sized	TRBD1	TRBJ2-7	CASSLTGGWWEQYF	TGTGCCAGCAGCTTGACAGGGGGTTGGTGGGAGCAGTACTTC
TRBV28	large	NA	TRBJ2-5	CASSFTPGSGRTETQYF	TGTGCCAGCAGTTTCACCCCAGGTAGCGGTCGTACGGAGACCCAGTACTTC
TRBV6-6	large	NA	TRBJ1-5	CASSHSPNQPQHF	TGTGCCAGCAGTCACTCCCCCAATCAGCCCCAGCATTTT
TRBV9	medium-sized	TRBD1	TRBJ2-2	CASSVGDRHTGELFF	TGTGCCAGCAGCGTAGGGGACAGACACACCGGGGAGCTGTTTTTT
TRBV28	NA	NA	TRBJ2-7	CASSLVYERYF	TGTGCCAGCAGCTTGGTCTACGAGCGGTACTTC
TRBV27	large	TRBD2	TRBJ2-1	CASSSLAGVGPEQFF	TGTGCCAGCAGTTCTCTAGCGGGAGTAGGGCCAGAGCAGTTCTTC
TRBV5-6	NA	NA	TRBJ2-3	CASGLSGHLYTDTQYF	TGTGCCAGCGGCTTGAGTGGTCACTTGTACACAGATACGCAGTATTTT
TRBV9	large	NA	TRBJ1-2	CASSVEAGSYGYTF	TGTGCCAGCAGCGTAGAGGCAGGGTCCTATGGCTACACCTTC
TRBV19	large	TRBD2	TRBJ2-1	CASSLAGAGYNEQFF	TGTGCCAGTAGCCTAGCGGGAGCAGGGTACAATGAGCAGTTCTTC
TRBV20-1	NA	NA	TRBJ2-5	CSARGRQTSETQYF	TGCAGTGCTAGAGGTAGACAGACCAGCGAGACCCAGTACTTC
TRBV7-3	large	TRBD2	TRBJ2-1	CASSFLAGGPNEQFF	TGTGCCAGCAGCTTCCTAGCGGGGGGGCCGAATGAGCAGTTCTTC
TRBV28	medium-sized	TRBD1	TRBJ2-7	CASSFDRAEQYF	TGTGCCAGCAGTTTCGACAGGGCGGAACAGTACTTC